These T cell receptor beta chains were read from a single sample in a study of beta chain features in type 1 diabetes. The assay was immunoSEQ multiplex PCR, and TCRdb's table has in-frame clones only and misses some. Among a few hundred thousand clones listed, over 12% were seen once. Sequenced input: naive CD4+ T cells from blood. Receptors originate from a young woman in good health. Both conserved end residues are part of each CDR3. D genes are given only for firm matches. Size is stated for part of the rows, as once, few or many counts, or as a class when the clone is expanded.

D gene	V gene	clone size	J gene	CDR3 DNA	CDR3 protein
TRBD2	TRBV9	few	TRBJ2-7	TGTGCCAGCAGCGCGGCGGGACTAGCGGGAGGGCGGGATCTCGAGCAGTACTTC	CASSAAGLAGGRDLEQYF
.	TRBV30	few	TRBJ1-2	TGTGCCTGGAGTGTGAGGGATGGTATGGTCTACACCTTC	CAWSVRDGMVYTF
.	TRBV27	.	TRBJ2-1	TGTGCCAGCAGTTCGGGACTCCGAACCATTGAGCAGTTCTTC	CASSSGLRTIEQFF
.	TRBV29-1	.	TRBJ2-3	TGCAGCGTTGGCCACAGCCCAGATACGCAGTATTTT	CSVGHSPDTQYF
.	TRBV28	few	TRBJ2-1	TGTGCCGCCGGGTCTCACTCCTACAATGAGCAGTTCTTC	CAAGSHSYNEQFF